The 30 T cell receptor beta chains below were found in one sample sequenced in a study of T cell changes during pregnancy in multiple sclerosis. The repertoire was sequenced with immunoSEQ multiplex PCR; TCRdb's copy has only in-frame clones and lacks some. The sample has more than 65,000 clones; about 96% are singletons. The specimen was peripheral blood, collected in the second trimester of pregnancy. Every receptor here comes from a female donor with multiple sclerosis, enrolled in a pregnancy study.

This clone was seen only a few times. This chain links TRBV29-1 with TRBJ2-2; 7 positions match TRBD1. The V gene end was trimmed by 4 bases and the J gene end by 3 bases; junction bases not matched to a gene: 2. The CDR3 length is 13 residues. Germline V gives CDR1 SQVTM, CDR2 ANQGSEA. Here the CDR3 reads CSVGQGYTGELFF. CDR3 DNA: TGCAGCGTTGGACAGGGTTACACCGGGGAGCTGTTTTTT.

The CDR3 protein is CASSPDNNEQFF. The CDR3 DNA reads as TGTGCCAGCAGCCCAGACAACAATGAGCAGTTCTTC. The chain uses TRBV7-9 and TRBJ2-1, with D hard to call. The CDR3 is 12 residues long. Germline assignment: CDR1 SEHNR and CDR2 FQNEAQ (reference sequence). The germline V and J ends were trimmed by 5 bases and 5 bases, with 7 bases remaining between them. Based on the CDR3 plus reference TRBV7-9 and TRBJ2-1, the full variable domain is DTGVSQNPRHKITKRGQNVTFRCDPISEHNRLYWYRQTLGQGPEFLTYFQNEAQLEKSRLLSDRFSAERPKGSFSTLEIQRTEQGDSAMYLCASSPDNNEQFFGPGTRLTVL.

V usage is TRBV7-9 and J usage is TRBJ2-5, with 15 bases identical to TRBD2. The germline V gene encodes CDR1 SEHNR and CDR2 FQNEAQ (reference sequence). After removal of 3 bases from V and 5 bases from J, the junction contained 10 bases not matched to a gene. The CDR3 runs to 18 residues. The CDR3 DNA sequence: TGTGCCAGCAGCTTCCCCGGACTAGCGGGAGGGCCCGGTGAGACCCAGTACTTC. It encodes CASSFPGLAGGPGETQYF. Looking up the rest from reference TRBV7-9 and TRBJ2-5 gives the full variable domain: DTGVSQNPRHKITKRGQNVTFRCDPISEHNRLYWYRQTLGQGPEFLTYFQNEAQLEKSRLLSDRFSAERPKGSFSTLEIQRTEQGDSAMYLCASSFPGLAGGPGETQYFGPGTRLLVL.

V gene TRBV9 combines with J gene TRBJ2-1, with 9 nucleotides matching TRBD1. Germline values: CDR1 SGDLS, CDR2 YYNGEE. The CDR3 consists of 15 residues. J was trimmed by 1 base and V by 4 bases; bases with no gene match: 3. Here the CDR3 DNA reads TGTGCCAGCAGCACCGGGACAGGGTCCTACAATGAGCAGTTCTTC. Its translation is CASSTGTGSYNEQFF.

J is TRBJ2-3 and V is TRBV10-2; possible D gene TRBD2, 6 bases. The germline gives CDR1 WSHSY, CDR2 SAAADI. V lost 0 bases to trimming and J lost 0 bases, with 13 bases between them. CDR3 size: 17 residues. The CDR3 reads CASSESMRGPSTDTQYF. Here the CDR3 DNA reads TGCGCCAGCAGTGAGTCGATGCGGGGACCTAGCACAGATACGCAGTATTTT.

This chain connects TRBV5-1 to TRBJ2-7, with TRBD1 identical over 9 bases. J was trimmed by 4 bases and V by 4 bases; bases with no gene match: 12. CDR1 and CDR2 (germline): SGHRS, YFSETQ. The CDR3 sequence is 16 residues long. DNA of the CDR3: TGCGCCAGCAGCCCCCGGCCGGACAGGGGAGAATACGAGCAGTACTTC. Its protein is CASSPRPDRGEYEQYF.

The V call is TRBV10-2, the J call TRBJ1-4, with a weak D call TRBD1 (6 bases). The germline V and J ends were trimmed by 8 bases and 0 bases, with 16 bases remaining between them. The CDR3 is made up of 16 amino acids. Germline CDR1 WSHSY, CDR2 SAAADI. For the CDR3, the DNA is TGCGCCAGCGCTCCCTTGGGACATGCAACTAATGAAAAACTGTTTTTT. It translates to CASAPLGHATNEKLFF.

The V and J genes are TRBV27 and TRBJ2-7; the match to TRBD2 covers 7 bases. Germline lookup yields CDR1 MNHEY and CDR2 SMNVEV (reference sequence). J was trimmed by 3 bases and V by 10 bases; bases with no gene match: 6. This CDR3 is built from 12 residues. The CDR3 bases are TGTGCCACTCTGGGGGGGGGCTACGAGCAGTACTTC. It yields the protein CATLGGGYEQYF.

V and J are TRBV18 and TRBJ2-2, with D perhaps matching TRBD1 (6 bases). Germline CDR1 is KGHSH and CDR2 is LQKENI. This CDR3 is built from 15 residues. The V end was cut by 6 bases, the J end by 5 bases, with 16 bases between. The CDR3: CASSPRTGRTGELFF. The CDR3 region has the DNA TGTGCCAGCTCCCCTCGAACAGGGCGGACCGGGGAGCTGTTTTTT.

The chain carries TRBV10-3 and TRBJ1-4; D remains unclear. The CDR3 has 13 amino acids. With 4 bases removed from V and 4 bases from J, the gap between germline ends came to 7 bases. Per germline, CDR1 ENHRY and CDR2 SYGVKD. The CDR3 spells CAISVGFNEKLFF. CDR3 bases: TGTGCCATCAGTGTCGGGTTTAATGAAAAACTGTTTTTT.

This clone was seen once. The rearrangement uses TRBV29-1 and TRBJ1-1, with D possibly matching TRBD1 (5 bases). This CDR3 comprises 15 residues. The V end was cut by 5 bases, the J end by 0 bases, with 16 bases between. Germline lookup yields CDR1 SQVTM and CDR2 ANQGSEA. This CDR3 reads CSVWDSSIMNTEAFF. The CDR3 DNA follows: TGCAGCGTTTGGGACTCGAGTATTATGAACACTGAAGCTTTCTTT.

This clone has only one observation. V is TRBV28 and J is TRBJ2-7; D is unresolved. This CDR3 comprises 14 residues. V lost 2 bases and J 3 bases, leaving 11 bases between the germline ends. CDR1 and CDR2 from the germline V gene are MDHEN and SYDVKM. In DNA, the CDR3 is TGTGCCAGCAGTTTAAGGCTAGTCGTCTACGAGCAGTACTTC. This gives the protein CASSLRLVVYEQYF.

CDR3 in DNA: TGTGCCAGCAGCGGTCCAGGGGAGGGGTATGGCTACACCTTC. Translated, it gives CASSGPGEGYGYTF. J is TRBJ1-2 and V is TRBV7-2, with D perhaps matching TRBD1 (6 bases). The germline V gene has CDR1 SGHTA and CDR2 FQGNSA. The CDR3 is 14 residues long. Deletions cut 5 bases from V and 5 bases from J, with 15 bases between.

CDR3 amino acids: CASSSASGQETQYF. The CDR3 DNA reads TGTGCCAGCAGCTCAGCTAGCGGCCAAGAGACCCAGTACTTC. The chain links TRBV13 to TRBJ2-5, with TRBD2 matching over 7 bases. The V gene's germline CDR1 is PRHDT and CDR2 FYEKMQ (reference sequence). The CDR3 has 14 amino acids. V trimming: 4 bases; J trimming: 1 base; junction bases outside the gene matches: 3.

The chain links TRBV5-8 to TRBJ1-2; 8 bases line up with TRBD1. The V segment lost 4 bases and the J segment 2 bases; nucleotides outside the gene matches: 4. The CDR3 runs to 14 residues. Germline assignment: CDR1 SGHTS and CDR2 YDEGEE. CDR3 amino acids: CASSRDRTNYGYTF. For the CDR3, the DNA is TGTGCCAGCAGCCGGGACAGGACAAACTATGGCTACACCTTC.

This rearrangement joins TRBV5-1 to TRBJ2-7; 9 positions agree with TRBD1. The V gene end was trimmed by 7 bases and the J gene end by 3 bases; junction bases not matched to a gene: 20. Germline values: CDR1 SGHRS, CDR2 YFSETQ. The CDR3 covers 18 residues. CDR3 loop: CASGVESDRTGVNYEQYF. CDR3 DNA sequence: TGCGCCAGCGGAGTTGAGTCCGACCGGACAGGGGTTAACTACGAGCAGTACTTC. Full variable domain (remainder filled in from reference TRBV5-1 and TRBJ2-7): KAGVTQTPRYLIKTRGQQVTLSCSPISGHRSVSWYQQTPGQGLQFLFEYFSETQRNKGNFPGRFSGRQFSNSRSEMNVSTLELGDSALYLCASGVESDRTGVNYEQYFGPGTRLTVT.

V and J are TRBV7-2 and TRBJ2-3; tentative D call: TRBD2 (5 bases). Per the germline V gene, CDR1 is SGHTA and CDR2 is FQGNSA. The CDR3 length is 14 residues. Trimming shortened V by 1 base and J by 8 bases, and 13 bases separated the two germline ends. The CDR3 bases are TGTGCCAGCAGCTTAGATAAGGACTTCGGTACGCAGTATTTT. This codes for CASSLDKDFGTQYF.

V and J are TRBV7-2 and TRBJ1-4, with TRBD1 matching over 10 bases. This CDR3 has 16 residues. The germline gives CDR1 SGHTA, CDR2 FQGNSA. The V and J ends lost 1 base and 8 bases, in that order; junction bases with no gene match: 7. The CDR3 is CASSLVAGTGDEKLFF. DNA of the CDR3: TGTGCCAGCAGCTTAGTCGCCGGGACAGGGGACGAAAAACTGTTTTTT. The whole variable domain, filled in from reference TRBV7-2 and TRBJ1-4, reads GAGVSQSPSNKVTEKGKDVELRCDPISGHTALYWYRQSLGQGLEFLIYFQGNSAPDKSGLPSDRFSAERTGGSVSTLTIQRTQQEDSAVYLCASSLVAGTGDEKLFFGSGTQLSVL.

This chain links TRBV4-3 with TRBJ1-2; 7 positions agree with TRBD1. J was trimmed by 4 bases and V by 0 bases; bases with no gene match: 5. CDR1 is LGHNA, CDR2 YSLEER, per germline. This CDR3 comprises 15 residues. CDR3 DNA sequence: TGCGCCAGCAGCCAAGAAAGGGGGCTTTCCTATGGCTACACCTTC. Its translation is CASSQERGLSYGYTF.

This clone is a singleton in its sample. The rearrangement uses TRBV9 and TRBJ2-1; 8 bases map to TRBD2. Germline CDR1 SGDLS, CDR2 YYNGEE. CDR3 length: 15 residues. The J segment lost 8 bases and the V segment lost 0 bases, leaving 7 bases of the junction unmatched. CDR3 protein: CASSVVPGGPDEQFF. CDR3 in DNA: TGTGCCAGCAGCGTAGTTCCGGGAGGGCCCGATGAGCAGTTCTTC. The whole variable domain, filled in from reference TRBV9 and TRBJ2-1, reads DSGVTQTPKHLITATGQRVTLRCSPRSGDLSVYWYQQSLDQGLQFLIQYYNGEERAKGNILERFSAQQFPDLHSELNLSSLELGDSALYFCASSVVPGGPDEQFFGPGTRLTVL.

CDR3 in DNA: TGTGCCAGCGGAGCTTTATCCGGGGAGCTGTTTTTT. Translated, it gives CASGALSGELFF. The V gene is TRBV7-7, the J gene TRBJ2-2; D is unresolved. The germline CDR1 and CDR2 sequences are SSHAT and FNYEAQ (reference sequence). The CDR3 runs 12 residues. V was clipped by 8 bases and J by 6 bases, with 10 bases between them.

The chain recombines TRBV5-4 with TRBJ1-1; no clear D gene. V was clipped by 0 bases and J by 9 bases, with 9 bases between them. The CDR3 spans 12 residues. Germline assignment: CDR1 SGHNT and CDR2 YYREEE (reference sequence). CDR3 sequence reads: CASSLGERQAFF. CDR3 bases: TGTGCCAGCAGCTTGGGGGAGAGGCAAGCTTTCTTT.

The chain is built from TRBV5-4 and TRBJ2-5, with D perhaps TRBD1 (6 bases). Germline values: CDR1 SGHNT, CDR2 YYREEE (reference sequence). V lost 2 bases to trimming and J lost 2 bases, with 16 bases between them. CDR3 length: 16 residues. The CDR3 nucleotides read TGTGCCAGCAGCTTCGCGGCAGGGGCGGATCAAGAGACCCAGTACTTC. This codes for CASSFAAGADQETQYF.

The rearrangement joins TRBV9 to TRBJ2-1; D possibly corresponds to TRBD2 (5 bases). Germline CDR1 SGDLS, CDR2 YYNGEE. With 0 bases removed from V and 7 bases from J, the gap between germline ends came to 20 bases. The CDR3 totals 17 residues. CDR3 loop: CASSVAPRGGRGNEQFF. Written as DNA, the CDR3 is TGTGCCAGCAGCGTAGCCCCCCGCGGAGGCCGTGGGAATGAGCAGTTCTTC. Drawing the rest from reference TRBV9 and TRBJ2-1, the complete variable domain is DSGVTQTPKHLITATGQRVTLRCSPRSGDLSVYWYQQSLDQGLQFLIQYYNGEERAKGNILERFSAQQFPDLHSELNLSSLELGDSALYFCASSVAPRGGRGNEQFFGPGTRLTVL.

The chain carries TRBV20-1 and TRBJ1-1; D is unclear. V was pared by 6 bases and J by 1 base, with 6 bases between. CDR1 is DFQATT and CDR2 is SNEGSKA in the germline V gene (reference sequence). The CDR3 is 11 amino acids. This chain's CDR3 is CSAPGNTEAFF. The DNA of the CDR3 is TGCAGTGCGCCGGGGAACACTGAAGCTTTCTTT.

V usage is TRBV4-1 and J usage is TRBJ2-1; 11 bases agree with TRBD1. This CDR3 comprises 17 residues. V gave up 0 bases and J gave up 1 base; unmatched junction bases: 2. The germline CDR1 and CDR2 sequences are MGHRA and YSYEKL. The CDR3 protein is CASSQDGTGGSYNEQFF. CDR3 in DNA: TGCGCCAGCAGCCAAGACGGGACAGGGGGGTCCTACAATGAGCAGTTCTTC.

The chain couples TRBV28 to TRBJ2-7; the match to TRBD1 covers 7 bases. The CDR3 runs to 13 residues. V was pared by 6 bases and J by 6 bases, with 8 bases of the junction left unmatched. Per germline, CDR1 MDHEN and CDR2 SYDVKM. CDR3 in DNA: TGTGCCAGCAGCCCAGGGACAGCCCGCGAGCAGTACTTC. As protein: CASSPGTAREQYF.

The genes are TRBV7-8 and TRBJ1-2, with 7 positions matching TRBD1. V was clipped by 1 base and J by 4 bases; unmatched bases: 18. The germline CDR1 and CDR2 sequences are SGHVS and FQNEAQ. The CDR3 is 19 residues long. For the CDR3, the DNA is TGTGCCAGCAGCTTAGGATTCGGTTGGGATACAGGGGAGGCCTATGGCTACACCTTC. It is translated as CASSLGFGWDTGEAYGYTF.

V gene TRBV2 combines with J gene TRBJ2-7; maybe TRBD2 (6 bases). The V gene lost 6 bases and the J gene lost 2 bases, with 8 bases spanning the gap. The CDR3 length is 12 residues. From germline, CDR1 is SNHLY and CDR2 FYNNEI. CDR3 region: CASREGAYEQYF. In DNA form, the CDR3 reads TGTGCCAGCAGGGAGGGAGCCTACGAGCAGTACTTC.

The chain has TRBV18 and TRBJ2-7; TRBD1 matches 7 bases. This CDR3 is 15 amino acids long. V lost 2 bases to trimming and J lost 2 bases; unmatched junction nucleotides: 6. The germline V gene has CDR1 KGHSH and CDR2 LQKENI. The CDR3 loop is CASSPFRDSTYEQYF. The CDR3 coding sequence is TGTGCCAGCTCACCATTTAGGGACAGTACCTACGAGCAGTACTTC.